This note documents a single T cell receptor beta chain sequence. Source study methods: The authors estimated nucleated cell counts from reference gene primer amplification. Repertoires were generated with immunoSEQ multiplex PCR, while TCRdb's copy carries only in-frame clones and drops some. V, J and clone size were drawn from that table, and D and trimming were deduced from the DNA. The sample shows fewer than 300,000 clones, roughly 80% of them seen only once. This sample is part of a study of blood T cell repertoires in COVID-19. Study information: The United States, Italy and Spain supplied acute and convalescent COVID-19 samples. T cells, B-cell-depleted T cells, or PBMCs provided the cDNA or gDNA that served as material.

This CDR3 region has 14 residues. CDR1 and CDR2 from the germline V gene are SNHLY and FYNNEI. The V end was cut by 7 bases, the J end by 9 bases, with 19 bases between. The sample consisted of peripheral blood. The rearrangement joins TRBV2 to TRBJ1-5; the D gene is possibly TRBD1 (6 bases). This receptor was identified in an older woman with active or convalescent COVID-19. The CDR3 reads CASMWDTGNWPQHF. The CDR3 region has the DNA TGTGCCAGCATGTGGGACACCGGGAATTGGCCCCAGCATTTT. Based on the CDR3 plus reference TRBV2 and TRBJ1-5, the full variable domain is EPEVTQTPSHQVTQMGQEVILRCVPISNHLYFYWYRQILGQKVEFLVSFYNNEISEKSEIFDDQFSVERPDGSNFTLKIRSTKLEDSAMYFCASMWDTGNWPQHFGDGTRLSIL.